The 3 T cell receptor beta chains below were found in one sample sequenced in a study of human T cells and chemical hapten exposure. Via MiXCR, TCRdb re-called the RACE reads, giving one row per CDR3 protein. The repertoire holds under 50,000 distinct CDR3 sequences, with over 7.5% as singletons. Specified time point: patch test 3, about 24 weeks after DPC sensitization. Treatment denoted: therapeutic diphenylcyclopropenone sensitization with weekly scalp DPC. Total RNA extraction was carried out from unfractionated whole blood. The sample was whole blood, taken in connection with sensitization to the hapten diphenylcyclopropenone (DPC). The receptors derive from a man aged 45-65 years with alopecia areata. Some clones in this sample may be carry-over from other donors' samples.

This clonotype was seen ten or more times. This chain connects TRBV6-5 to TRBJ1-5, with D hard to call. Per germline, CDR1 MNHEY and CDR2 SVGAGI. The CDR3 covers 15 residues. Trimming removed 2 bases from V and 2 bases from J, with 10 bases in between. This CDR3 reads CASSYDSFGNQPQHF. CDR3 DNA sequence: TGTGCCAGCAGTTACGATTCCTTCGGCAATCAGCCCCAGCATTTT.

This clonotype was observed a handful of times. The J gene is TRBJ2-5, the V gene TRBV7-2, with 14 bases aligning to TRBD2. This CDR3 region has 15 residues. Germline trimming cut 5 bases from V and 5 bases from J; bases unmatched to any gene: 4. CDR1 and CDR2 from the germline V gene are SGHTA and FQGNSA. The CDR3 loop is CASSAGTSGSETQYF. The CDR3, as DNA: TGTGCCAGCAGCGCGGGGACTAGCGGGAGTGAGACCCAGTACTTC.

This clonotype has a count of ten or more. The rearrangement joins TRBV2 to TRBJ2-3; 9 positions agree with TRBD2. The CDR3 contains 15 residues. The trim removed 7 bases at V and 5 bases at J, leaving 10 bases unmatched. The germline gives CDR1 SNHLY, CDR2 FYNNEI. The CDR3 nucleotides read TGTGCCAGCACTACGACACAAGCGGGAGGAGATACGCAGTATTTT. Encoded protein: CASTTTQAGGDTQYF. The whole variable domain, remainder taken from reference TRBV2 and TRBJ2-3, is EPEVTQTPSHQVTQMGQEVILRCVPISNHLYFYWYRQILGQKVEFLVSFYNNEISEKSEIFDDQFSVERPDGSNFTLKIRSTKLEDSAMYFCASTTTQAGGDTQYFGPGTRLTVL.